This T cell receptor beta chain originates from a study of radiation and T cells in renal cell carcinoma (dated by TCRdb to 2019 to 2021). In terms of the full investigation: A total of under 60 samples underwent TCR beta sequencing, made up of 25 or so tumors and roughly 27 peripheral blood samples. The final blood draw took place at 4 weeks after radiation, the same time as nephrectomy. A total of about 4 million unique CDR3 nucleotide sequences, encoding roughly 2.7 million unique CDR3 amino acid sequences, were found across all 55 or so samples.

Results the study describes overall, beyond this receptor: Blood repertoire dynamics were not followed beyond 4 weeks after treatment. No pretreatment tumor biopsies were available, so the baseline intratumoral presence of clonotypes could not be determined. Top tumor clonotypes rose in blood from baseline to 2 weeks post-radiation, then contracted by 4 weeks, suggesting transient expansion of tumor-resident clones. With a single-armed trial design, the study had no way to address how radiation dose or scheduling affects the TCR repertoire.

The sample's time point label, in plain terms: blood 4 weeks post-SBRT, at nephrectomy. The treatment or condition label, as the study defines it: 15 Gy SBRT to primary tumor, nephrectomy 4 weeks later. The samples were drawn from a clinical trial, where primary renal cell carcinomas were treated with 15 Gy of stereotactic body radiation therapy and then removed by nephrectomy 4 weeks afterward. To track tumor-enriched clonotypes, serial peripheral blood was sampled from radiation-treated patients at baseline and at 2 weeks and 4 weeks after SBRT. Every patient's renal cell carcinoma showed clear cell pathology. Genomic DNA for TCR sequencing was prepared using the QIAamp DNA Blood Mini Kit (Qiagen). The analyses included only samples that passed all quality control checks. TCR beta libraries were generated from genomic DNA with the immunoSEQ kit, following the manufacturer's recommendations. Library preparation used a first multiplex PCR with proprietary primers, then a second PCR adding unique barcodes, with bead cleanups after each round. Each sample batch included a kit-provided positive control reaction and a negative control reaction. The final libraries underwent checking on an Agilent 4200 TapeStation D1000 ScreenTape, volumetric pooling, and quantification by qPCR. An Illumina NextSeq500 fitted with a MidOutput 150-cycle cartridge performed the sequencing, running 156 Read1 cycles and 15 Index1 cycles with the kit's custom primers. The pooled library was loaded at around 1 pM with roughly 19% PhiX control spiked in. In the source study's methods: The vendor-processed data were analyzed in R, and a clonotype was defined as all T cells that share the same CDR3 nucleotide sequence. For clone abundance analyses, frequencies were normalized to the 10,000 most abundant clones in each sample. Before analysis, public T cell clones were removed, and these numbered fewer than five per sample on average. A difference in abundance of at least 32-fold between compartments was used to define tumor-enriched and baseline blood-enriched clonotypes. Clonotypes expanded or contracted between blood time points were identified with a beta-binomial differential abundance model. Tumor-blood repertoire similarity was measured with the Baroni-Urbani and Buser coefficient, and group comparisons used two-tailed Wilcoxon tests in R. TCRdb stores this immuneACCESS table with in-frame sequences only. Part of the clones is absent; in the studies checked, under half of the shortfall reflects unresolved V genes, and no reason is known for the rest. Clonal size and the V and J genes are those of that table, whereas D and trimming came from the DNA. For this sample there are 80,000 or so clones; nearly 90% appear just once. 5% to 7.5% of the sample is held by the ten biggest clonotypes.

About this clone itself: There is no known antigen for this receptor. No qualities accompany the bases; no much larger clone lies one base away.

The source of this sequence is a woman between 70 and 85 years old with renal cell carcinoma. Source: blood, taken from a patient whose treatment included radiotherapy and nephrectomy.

The base sequence is TGCGCCAGCAGCGTGATACAGGGTTACGAGCAGTACTTC. The translation is CASSVIQGYEQYF. The chain is assembled from TRBV5-1 and TRBJ2-7, and possibly TRBD1, on 6 matching bases. The CDR1 and CDR2 encoded by the germline V gene are SGHRS and YFSETQ. The CDR3 goes from the cysteine to the phenylalanine over 13 residues. Left in the record is the CDR3 DNA by itself, 39 bases read in frame from the first base. V is reduced by 4 bases and J by 4 bases, leaving a spacing of 12 bases between them.